This T cell receptor beta chain was profiled in a study of tumor-infiltrating lymphocytes in primary liver carcinoma. Study in general: The five patients, who were men and women, ranged in age from 30 to 69 years.

The investigators made TCR beta cDNA from around 540 ng total RNA, using a constant-region primer. Three nested multiplex PCR rounds of slightly modified ARM-PCR generated TCR beta libraries. Forward primers for TRBV1-TRBV30 and a C-beta reverse primer served the first two PCR rounds, at about 11 cycles each. Using its own MiXCR run on the multiplex PCR reads, TCRdb lists one record per CDR3 protein. The data show 99,000 or so distinct CDR3 sequences, 82% seen once. A few counts support this clonotype. An end of the junction differs from the germline gene, which may be a read error. Extraction of RNA together with DNA used 20-30 mg of unsorted bulk tissue. The CDR3 spans 13 residues. The V gene's germline CDR1 is MNHEY and CDR2 SVGEGT.

This receptor was taken from a middle-aged man with primary liver carcinoma and hepatitis B virus infection. The specimen was liver tumor tissue from sampling region 3. The subset is: tumor region T3, left-lateral pole. The chain joins TRBV6-2 or TRBV6-3 to TRBJ2-7; D gene uncertain. For the CDR3, the DNA is TGTGCCAACAGTTACGAGGTACCCTACGAACAGTATTTC. Its protein is CANSYEVPYEQYF.